This T cell receptor (beta chain) emerged from a study of cytomegalovirus exposure and HLA in healthy donors. Study information: The roughly 110 validation repertoires matched the 666 first-cohort repertoires in platform, a later analysis reported. Findings and limits, study-wide: There were approximately 150 TCR beta chains listed as cytomegalovirus-associated.

The table came from immunoSEQ multiplex PCR; TCRdb's copy has only in-frame clones and leaves some out. The table shows some 200,000 clones, with about nine tenths occurring only once. V shed 0 bases and J 5 bases; nucleotides not matched to a gene: 3. Germline loops: CDR1 SGHRS, CDR2 YFSETQ. CDR3 length: 15 residues. Remarks on this clone: As yet, its antigen is unknown.

The gene calls are TRBV5-1 and TRBJ1-3; TRBD1 matches 9 bases. Sequencing was performed on PBMCs. The TCR sequence derives from a woman younger than 30 in good health and CMV-seronegative. CDR3 in amino acids: CASSLVGQGRNTIYF. For the CDR3, the DNA is TGCGCCAGCAGCTTGGTGGGACAGGGTAGAAACACCATATATTTT. Together with reference TRBV5-1 and TRBJ1-3, the CDR3 gives the full variable domain: KAGVTQTPRYLIKTRGQQVTLSCSPISGHRSVSWYQQTPGQGLQFLFEYFSETQRNKGNFPGRFSGRQFSNSRSEMNVSTLELGDSALYLCASSLVGQGRNTIYFGEGSWLTVV.